This record looks at one T cell receptor beta chain sequence and its context. This specimen comes from a study of blood T cell repertoires in COVID-19. The protocol was immunoSEQ multiplex PCR, while the TCRdb copy is restricted to in-frame clones and leaves out a portion. This table holds fewer than 150,000 clones, roughly 87% found once. The sample consisted of PBMCs or T cells enriched from blood (not recorded which). The sequence came from a man younger than 45 who had recovered from COVID-19.

CDR3 region: CASSGGVGETQYF. CDR3 bases: TGTGCCAGCAGTGGCGGGGTCGGGGAGACCCAGTACTTC. This chain connects TRBV2 to TRBJ2-5, with D possibly being TRBD2 (6 bases). This CDR3 comprises 13 residues. Trimming pared 4 bases from V and 5 bases from J, leaving 11 bases between. Germline-derived CDR1 and CDR2 are SNHLY and FYNNEI.